This T cell receptor beta chain was documented in a study of T-cell memory formation after mild COVID-19. About the research overall: Each donor largely had its own TCR clusters.

After removal of 0 bases from V and 7 bases from J, the junction contained 10 bases not matched to a gene. The germline V gene has CDR1 SGHTA and CDR2 FQGNSA. The CDR3 is 16 amino acids. Study outcomes and limitations: The appearance of some responding clones in pre-infection memory suggested that cross-reactive memory joined. Clones that contracted from day 15 to 85 had balanced CD4/CD8; later expanders were CD4+ biased.

As regards this clonotype: The antigen remains unidentified.

TCR alpha and TCR beta cDNA libraries with sample barcodes and UMIs came from 5'RACE using constant-segment primers. A single record per CDR3 protein comes from TCRdb applying MiXCR to the 5' RACE reads. The sample consists of around 210,000 distinct CDR3 sequences, about 9.2% of them appearing once. The chain links TRBV7-2 to TRBJ1-2; 8 bases are shared with TRBD1. This TCR came from a man aged 18 to 30 who had mild COVID-19 (a few samples of this study predate the infection). Cell type and time point are not known. Sequenced sample: PBMCs or a T cell subset sorted from them (not recorded which). In nucleotides, the CDR3 is TGTGCCAGCAGCTTAGCGAGGACAGGGAGGTCCGGTGGCTACACCTTC. Its translation: CASSLARTGRSGGYTF.